Only a few counts were recorded for the clone carrying this T cell receptor (beta chain). This record comes from a study of radiotherapy plus CTLA-4 blockade in lung cancer. Assay used: immunoSEQ multiplex PCR; TCRdb lists only in-frame clones, some missing. This table holds under 50,000 clones, approximately 79% found once. The sample in question was peripheral blood, obtained from a patient treated with radiotherapy plus ipilimumab. The origin of this receptor is a human donor with non-small cell lung cancer that progressed on radiotherapy plus ipilimumab.

As DNA, the CDR3 is TGTGCCGGGCCTCCGGGACAGGGAAACCATGAGCAGTTCTTC. Translated, it gives CAGPPGQGNHEQFF. J is TRBJ2-1 and V is TRBV6-1; TRBD1 agrees at 9 bases. This CDR3 has 14 residues. Germline V gene data show CDR1 as MNHNS and CDR2 as SASEGT. The V gene end was trimmed by 11 bases and the J gene end by 8 bases; junction bases not matched to a gene: 13.